This TCR beta chain is from a study of blood T cell repertoires in COVID-19. Whole-study context: Specimens from acute and convalescent COVID-19 originated in the United States, Italy and Spain.

Participant-given clinical history determined each cohort assignment. Original analysis: How many nucleated cells were present was estimated from reference gene primer amplification. The assay was immunoSEQ multiplex PCR, and TCRdb's table has in-frame clones only and misses some. V and J calls and clone size come straight from that table; D and trimming were deduced from the DNA. The sample contains hundreds of thousands of clones, over 75% of which appear only once. This clone came up a few times. Germline values: CDR1 ENHRY, CDR2 SYGVKD. V was pared by 6 bases and J by 0 bases, with 10 bases between. The CDR3 spans 14 residues.

The rearrangement joins TRBV10-3 to TRBJ2-3; a weak D match, TRBD2 (6 bases). The clonotype comes from a man aged 30 to 39 who had recovered from COVID-19. Sequenced input: PBMCs or T cells enriched from blood (not recorded which). CDR3 sequence reads: CAISRRDSTDTQYF. For the CDR3, the DNA is TGTGCCATCAGCAGGCGGGATAGCACAGATACGCAGTATTTT.